These 7 T cell receptor beta chains were sequenced from one sample in a study of blood T cell repertoires in COVID-19. Some clones are missing from TCRdb's copy, which holds only in-frame ones; the method was immunoSEQ multiplex PCR. The sample lists fewer than 300,000 clones; 80% to 90% were seen once. Input material: PBMCs or T cells enriched from blood (not recorded which). Receptors were obtained from a woman aged 25-40 years who had recovered from COVID-19.

This sequence joins TRBV2 and TRBJ1-2; tentatively, D is TRBD1 (5 bases). V gave up 6 bases and J gave up 12 bases, with 11 bases separating them. This CDR3 is 10 amino acids long. The V gene's germline CDR1 is SNHLY and CDR2 FYNNEI. The DNA for the CDR3 is TGTGCCAGCAGGCAAAAAGGGGACACCTTC. Its protein product is CASRQKGDTF.

The chain couples TRBV6-5 to TRBJ1-5; a possible D gene is TRBD1 (6 bases). In germline, CDR1 is MNHEY, CDR2 SVGAGI. CDR3 length equals 14 residues. The germline V and J ends were trimmed by 5 bases and 3 bases, with 11 bases remaining between them. CDR3 sequence reads: CASSRGGYNQPQHF. DNA for the CDR3: TGTGCCAGCAGTCGGGGGGGCTACAATCAGCCCCAGCATTTT.

The chain employs TRBV5-1 and TRBJ1-1, with 8 positions matching TRBD1. Trimming removed 3 bases from V and 4 bases from J; junction bases left unmatched: 5. Germline V gene data show CDR1 as SGHRS and CDR2 as YFSETQ. The CDR3 length is 14 residues. The chain's CDR3 is CASSSQGEPTEAFF. CDR3 in DNA: TGCGCCAGCAGCTCACAGGGGGAGCCCACTGAAGCTTTCTTT.

The chain has TRBV5-4 and TRBJ2-1; tentatively, D is TRBD2 (6 bases). Trimming shortened V by 1 base and J by 5 bases, and 19 bases separated the two germline ends. Germline V CDR1 and CDR2: SGHNT, YYREEE (reference sequence). The length of the CDR3 is 17 residues. CDR3 nucleotide sequence: TGTGCCAGCAGCTTGCCCCCAAGGGGACTCCCCGACAATGAGCAGTTCTTC. Amino acids: CASSLPPRGLPDNEQFF. The variable domain in full, with the rest retrieved from reference TRBV5-4 and TRBJ2-1, is ETGVTQSPTHLIKTRGQQVTLRCSSQSGHNTVSWYQQALGQGPQFIFQYYREEENGRGNFPPRFSGLQFPNYSSELNVNALELDDSALYLCASSLPPRGLPDNEQFFGPGTRLTVL.

This chain uses TRBV7-8 with TRBJ2-7; TRBD1 matches at 8 bases. V shed 3 bases and J 6 bases; nucleotides not matched to a gene: 4. The germline V gene encodes CDR1 SGHVS and CDR2 FQNEAQ. CDR3 length: 13 residues. The CDR3 loop reads CASSFDRGGEQYF. As DNA, the CDR3 is TGTGCCAGCAGCTTCGACAGGGGCGGCGAGCAGTACTTC.

CDR3 nucleotide sequence: TGTGCCATCAGTGAGTCAGGGGCGACTGAAGCTTTCTTT. It specifies CAISESGATEAFF. V gene TRBV10-3 combines with J gene TRBJ1-1, with D possibly matching TRBD1 (5 bases). Per the germline V gene, CDR1 is ENHRY and CDR2 is SYGVKD. The CDR3 consists of 13 residues. V was trimmed by 0 bases and J by 5 bases, leaving 7 bases between them.

The chain links TRBV5-8 to TRBJ1-3; D remains unclear. Trimming stripped 2 bases from V and 4 bases from J, with 13 bases between. The CDR3 totals 15 residues. Germline CDR1 and CDR2: SGHTS and YDEGEE. CDR3 in DNA: TGTGCCAGCAGCTTCTGGGCCATGAAGGGAAACACCATATATTTT. Residues: CASSFWAMKGNTIYF.